The clone carrying this T cell receptor (beta chain) was counted only a few times. These data are taken from a study of T-cell reconstitution after alpha-beta-depleted transplantation in children. A library of TCRbeta sequences, prepared with unique molecular identifiers, was generated. TCRdb itself ran the PCR reads through MiXCR, one entry per CDR3 protein. The table lists approximately 1,000,000 distinct CDR3 sequences, about 29% of them singletons. Germline V gene sequence: CDR1 LGHNA, CDR2 YNFKEQ. The V gene end was trimmed by 8 bases and the J gene end by 1 base; junction bases not matched to a gene: 20. The CDR3 runs to 20 residues.

This material consisted of PBMCs, mostly from graft donor cells, taken 360 days after TCRalphabeta/CD19-depleted stem cell transplant. The chain uses TRBV4-2 and TRBJ2-3; 11 positions match TRBD2. This sequence originates from a boy under two years old who had a stem cell transplant for SCID, so the T cells may come from the graft donor. CDR3 bases: TGTGCCAGCCCTCCCCCTAGCGGGGGGCTGAGCTTCTCGGGCACAGATACGCAGTATTTT. It is translated as CASPPPSGGLSFSGTDTQYF.